Listed below are T cell receptor beta chains from one sample, sequenced in a study of T cell responses to AZD1222 COVID-19 vaccine. Here immunoSEQ multiplex PCR was the method, and the copy in TCRdb shows in-frame clones only, minus some. The sample lists 150,000 to 200,000 clones, 85% to 95% occurring once. This material consisted of peripheral blood, taken on day 0 of AZD1222 vaccination. These receptors were obtained from an adult in good health. Each CDR3 is given with its conserved first and last residue. A D gene is named only where the DNA matches it firmly. Expanded clones get a size class; other rows say once, few or many, or leave the size out.

NA	18	TRBV30	TRBJ2-6	NA	TGTGCCTGGAGTTTCCTCAGGGGCGGCTGGACTGGGGCCAACGTCCTGACTTTC	CAWSFLRGGWTGANVLTF
NA	15	TRBV3-1/TRBV3-2	TRBJ2-7	NA	TGTGCCAGCAGCCAAGACGGGGGTTTGTCCTACGAGCAGTACTTC	CASSQDGGLSYEQYF
NA	12	TRBV27	TRBJ2-1	NA	TGTGCCAGCAGCGCCTCTCTCCACGAGCAGTTCTTC	CASSASLHEQFF
NA	15	TRBV7-9	TRBJ1-2	NA	TGTGCCAGCAGTTCTACCCCAGTGGCGAACTATGGCTACACCTTC	CASSSTPVANYGYTF
once	12	TRBV5-6	TRBJ1-1	NA	TGTGCCAGCAGCTTACAGCTCACTGAAGCTTTCTTT	CASSLQLTEAFF
NA	14	TRBV27	TRBJ1-1	TRBD1	TGTGCCAGCAGTTTCACAGGGGTCGGCACTGAAGCTTTCTTT	CASSFTGVGTEAFF
NA	15	TRBV5-4	TRBJ2-7	TRBD2	TGTGCCAGCAGCTTGTTGACTAGCGGGAGTTACGAGCAGTACTTC	CASSLLTSGSYEQYF
NA	15	TRBV29-1	TRBJ2-3	NA	TGCAGCGTTGAAGGCGCGAGGGTTGGCACAGATACGCAGTATTTT	CSVEGARVGTDTQYF
NA	16	TRBV5-4	TRBJ1-2	TRBD1	TGTGCCAGCAGCAGAGAACCGGGACAGGGGCTTAGGGGCTACACCTTC	CASSREPGQGLRGYTF
NA	11	TRBV19	TRBJ1-2	NA	TGTGCCAGTAGTCCTCCGGGTCCATACACCTTC	CASSPPGPYTF
NA	14	TRBV19	TRBJ2-2	TRBD2	TGTGCCAGTAGTCTAGCGGCGGTTCCCGGGGAGCTGTTTTTT	CASSLAAVPGELFF
NA	15	TRBV6-5	TRBJ1-6	TRBD1	TGTGCCAGCAGTAACAGGGGCGTTACCAATTCACCCCTCCACTTT	CASSNRGVTNSPLHF
NA	12	TRBV27	TRBJ2-1	TRBD1	TGTGCCACAGGACAGGGGTACAATGAGCAGTTCTTC	CATGQGYNEQFF
NA	15	TRBV2	TRBJ1-1	TRBD1	TGTGCCAGCAGTGAGATACAGGGGGCGTACACTGAAGCTTTCTTT	CASSEIQGAYTEAFF
NA	16	TRBV7-9	TRBJ2-5	TRBD2	TGTGCCAGCAGCTTATTCGGTAGCGGGGGGTTGCAGACCCAGTACTTC	CASSLFGSGGLQTQYF
NA	14	TRBV25-1	TRBJ1-2	TRBD1	TGTGCCAGCAGTTACGCGGACAGGGGCTATGGCTACACCTTC	CASSYADRGYGYTF
NA	16	TRBV27	TRBJ2-1	TRBD2	TGTGCCAGCAGTTTCATCCAAGCGGGAGCAACCCATGAGCAGTTCTTC	CASSFIQAGATHEQFF
NA	15	TRBV11-3	TRBJ2-1	NA	TGTGCCAGCAGCTTCCCGGGGGTTAGCTACAATGAGCAGTTCTTC	CASSFPGVSYNEQFF
NA	13	TRBV11-2	TRBJ2-1	NA	TGTGCCAGCAGCTTAGTCGGGTACAATGAGCAGTTCTTC	CASSLVGYNEQFF
NA	12	TRBV19	TRBJ2-3	NA	TGTGCCAGTAGTATCTGGGGCGATACGCAGTATTTT	CASSIWGDTQYF
NA	15	TRBV11-2	TRBJ1-1	TRBD1	TGTGCCAGCAGCCAATCACCGGGACAGCACACTGAAGCTTTCTTT	CASSQSPGQHTEAFF
NA	13	TRBV7-9	TRBJ1-2	NA	TGTGCCAGCAGGACTCCGTCCCCCTGGGGCTACACCTTC	CASRTPSPWGYTF
few	17	TRBV11-2	TRBJ1-3	TRBD1	TGTGCCAGCAGCTCAGGGACAGGGGGCCGTTCTGGAAACACCATATATTTT	CASSSGTGGRSGNTIYF
NA	14	TRBV3-1/TRBV3-2	TRBJ2-1	NA	TGTGCCAGCAGACCCGGTGGCTCCTACAATGAGCAGTTCTTC	CASRPGGSYNEQFF
NA	17	TRBV6-4	TRBJ2-7	TRBD2	TGTGCCAGCAGTGACCCCCGCCTAGCGGGAGAGTCCGGCGAGCAGTACTTC	CASSDPRLAGESGEQYF
NA	14	TRBV14	TRBJ1-1	NA	TGTGCCAGCAGCCCTCAGGGACGGAACACTGAAGCTTTCTTT	CASSPQGRNTEAFF
NA	9	TRBV6-4	TRBJ1-1	NA	TGTGCCAGCAGACCTGAAGCTTTCTTT	CASRPEAFF
once	17	TRBV5-5	TRBJ1-5	TRBD1	TGTGCCAGCAGCCCGCGGTTTGGGACAGGGGGCAATCAGCCCCAGCATTTT	CASSPRFGTGGNQPQHF
NA	14	TRBV12-5	TRBJ1-1	NA	TGTGCTAGTGGTTCAAGCGGGTTGAACACTGAAGCTTTCTTT	CASGSSGLNTEAFF
NA	19	TRBV28	TRBJ2-3	TRBD2	TGTGCCACCCTACCCAGGACAGCGGGAGCCTCCGTGGATATGAATACGCAGTATTTT	CATLPRTAGASVDMNTQYF
NA	15	TRBV4-1	TRBJ1-2	TRBD1	TGCGCCAGCAGCCAAGTCGGGGGACAGGACTATGGCTACACCTTC	CASSQVGGQDYGYTF
NA	16	TRBV19	TRBJ1-1	NA	TGTGCCAGTACTCCGGGCAGGATGTTTATGAACACTGAAGCTTTCTTT	CASTPGRMFMNTEAFF
NA	15	TRBV6-1	TRBJ1-3	NA	TGTGCCAGCAGTGAGGGGGAGACTGGTGGAAACACCATATATTTT	CASSEGETGGNTIYF
NA	15	TRBV10-1	TRBJ2-3	NA	TGCGCCAGCAGTGAGTTTACGGCAAGCACAGATACGCAGTATTTT	CASSEFTASTDTQYF
NA	13	TRBV11-2	TRBJ1-2	TRBD1	TGTGCCAGCAGTCGGGACAGGGCCGGTGGCTACACCTTC	CASSRDRAGGYTF